The T cell receptor (beta chain) under discussion was sequenced for a study of T cell changes during pregnancy in multiple sclerosis. Profiled with immunoSEQ multiplex PCR; TCRdb holds only in-frame clones, not every one. The data show around 110,000 clones, under 95% seen once. Germline loops: CDR1 SGHTA, CDR2 FQGNSA. The CDR3 contains 15 residues. Trimming took 4 bases from V and 7 from J; bases not matched to a gene: 10. The material was peripheral blood, obtained in the third trimester of pregnancy. The genes are TRBV7-2 and TRBJ2-7; 10 nucleotides agree with TRBD1. The clonotype was recovered from a female donor in good health, enrolled as a control in a pregnancy study. The CDR3 protein is CASSSLTGGIGEQYF. The DNA of the CDR3 is TGTGCCAGCAGCTCCTTGACAGGGGGCATTGGTGAGCAGTACTTC. Together with reference TRBV7-2 and TRBJ2-7, the CDR3 gives the full variable domain: GAGVSQSPSNKVTEKGKDVELRCDPISGHTALYWYRQSLGQGLEFLIYFQGNSAPDKSGLPSDRFSAERTGGSVSTLTIQRTQQEDSAVYLCASSSLTGGIGEQYFGPGTRLTVT.